Shown below are 11 T cell receptor beta chains from a single sample sequenced in a study of T cells after yellow fever vaccination. TCRdb redid the calling of the 5' RACE reads with MiXCR, one entry per CDR3 protein. The table includes approximately 110,000 distinct CDR3 sequences, under 8.5% detected once. Sample: CD4+ T cells sorted from PBMCs, taken less than 11 days after the first yellow fever vaccination. Receptor source: a man younger than 30 who received the YFV17D yellow fever vaccine.

Note on this clonotype: A read error may explain this, as a much larger clone is one base away. The chain employs TRBV9 and TRBJ2-1; 13 nucleotides match TRBD2. The CDR3 loop spans 17 amino acids. CDR1 and CDR2 from the germline V gene are SGDLS and YYNGEE. In DNA, the CDR3 is TGTTCCAGCAGCCCCCATACGACTAGCGGGGGGTATGGTGAGCAGTTCTTC. Protein sequence: CSSSPHTTSGGYGEQFF.

To note about this clonotype: The junction differs from germline at one of its ends, possibly a read error. The rearrangement uses TRBV7-2 and TRBJ2-6; D uncertain. Germline CDR1 SGHTA, CDR2 FQGNSA. CDR3 length equals 11 residues. The CDR3 DNA reads as TGTGCCAGCTCCCGGGCCAACGTCCTGTCTTTC. Its protein is CASSRANVLSF.

This clonotype was detected ten times or more. For the CDR3, the DNA is TGTGCCAGCAGCCCCCCAGGGGGGAACCATGAGCAGTTCTTC. It is translated as CASSPPGGNHEQFF. The chain is built from TRBV7-3 and TRBJ2-1; weak D call: TRBD1 (7 bases). The germline V gene encodes CDR1 SGHTA and CDR2 FQGTGA. V lost 5 bases to trimming and J lost 8 bases, with 16 bases between them. The CDR3 consists of 14 residues.

In its sample, this clonotype was seen many times. The V gene is TRBV7-2, the J gene TRBJ1-4, with D uncertain. Trimming removed 1 base from V and 13 bases from J, with 13 bases in between. This CDR3 has 13 amino acids. CDR1 and CDR2 (germline): SGHTA, FQGNSA. The CDR3 DNA follows: TGTGCCAGCAGCTTAGTGTTCGAATCAATACTGTTTTTT. As protein: CASSLVFESILFF.

This clonotype was counted many times. The rearrangement links TRBV12-3 or TRBV12-4 to TRBJ1-1; D call uncertain. This CDR3 has 12 residues. Trimming removed 10 bases from V and 11 bases from J, with 20 bases in between. The CDR3 loop reads CATLFFKGGAFF. The CDR3 DNA reads as TGTGCCACTCTGTTCTTTAAGGGAGGGGCTTTCTTT.

This clonotype was observed at least ten times. This rearrangement joins TRBV5-1 to TRBJ2-7; D is unclear. CDR1 is SGHRS, CDR2 YFSETQ, per germline. Trimming took 0 bases from V and 6 from J, leaving 10 bases between them. This CDR3 contains 13 residues. The CDR3 region has the DNA TGCGCCAGCAGCTTGGGGCAGGTCGCCGAGCAGTACTTC. It is translated as CASSLGQVAEQYF.

This clonotype has more than one count but fewer than ten. The J gene is TRBJ2-1, the V gene TRBV5-1, with no clear D. Per germline, CDR1 SGHRS and CDR2 YFSETQ. The CDR3 loop spans 14 amino acids. Trimming stripped 2 bases from V and 0 bases from J, with 6 bases between. The chain's CDR3 is CASSFESSYNEQFF. CDR3 nucleotide sequence: TGCGCCAGCAGCTTTGAGAGCTCCTACAATGAGCAGTTCTTC.

The sample holds many counts of this clonotype. This rearrangement joins TRBV23-1 to TRBJ2-2; D may be TRBD2 (5 bases). TRBV23-1 is placed among ORFs of uncertain function. V was cut by 6 bases and J by 8 bases, with 7 bases left in between. The CDR3 extends over 11 amino acids. The CDR3 nucleotides read TGCGCCAGCAGCACTAGTGGGGAGCTGTTTTTT. Protein sequence: CASSTSGELFF.

Many counts were recorded for this clonotype. V gene TRBV20-1 combines with J gene TRBJ2-3; D gene uncertain. This CDR3 is 16 amino acids long. From germline, CDR1 is DFQATT and CDR2 SNEGSKA (reference sequence). With 3 bases removed from V and 5 bases from J, the gap between germline ends came to 21 bases. The CDR3 DNA reads TGCAGTGCTAGGTGGCAATGGACCACGCCGGGAGATACGCAGTATTTT. It translates to CSARWQWTTPGDTQYF.

This clonotype has a count of ten or more. The chain uses TRBV6-2 or TRBV6-3 and TRBJ2-7; 7 positions agree with TRBD2. The CDR3 spans 13 residues. The ends lost 6 bases at V and 2 bases at J; junction bases unmatched: 4. The germline V gene has CDR1 MNHEY and CDR2 SVGEGT. As DNA, the CDR3 is TGTGCCAGCAGACGGGAGGCCCCCTACGAGCAGTACTTC. Protein: CASRREAPYEQYF.

This clonotype came up many times. The chain links TRBV20-1 to TRBJ2-1; 10 nucleotides agree with TRBD2. From germline, CDR1 is DFQATT and CDR2 SNEGSKA (reference sequence). Trimming took 4 bases from V and 15 from J; bases not matched to a gene: 6. This CDR3 has 11 residues. The CDR3: CSAITSGEVFF. CDR3 coding DNA: TGCAGTGCTATCACTAGCGGGGAGGTGTTCTTC.